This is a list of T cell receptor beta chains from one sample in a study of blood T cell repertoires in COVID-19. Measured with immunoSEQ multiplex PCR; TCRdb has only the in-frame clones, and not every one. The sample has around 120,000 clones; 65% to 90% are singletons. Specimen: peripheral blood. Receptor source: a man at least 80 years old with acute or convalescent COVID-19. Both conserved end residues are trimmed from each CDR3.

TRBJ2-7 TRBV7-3 ASSLGPVGGGLYEQY
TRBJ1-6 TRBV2 ASSDRGNSPLH
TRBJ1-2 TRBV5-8 ASSRTGGESYGYT
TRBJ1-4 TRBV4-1 ASSQAGLSYGKLF
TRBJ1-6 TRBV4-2 ASSQGGTEYNSPLH
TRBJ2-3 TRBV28 ASAVGLADTQY
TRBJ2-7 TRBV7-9 ASSRFSGREQY
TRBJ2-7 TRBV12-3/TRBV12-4 ASSHPGSTQY
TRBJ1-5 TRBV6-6 ASSYSDSSNQPQH
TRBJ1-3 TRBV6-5 ASSTTGGGGNTIY
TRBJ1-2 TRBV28 ASRWRATGTVRHGYT
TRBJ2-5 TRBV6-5 ASSRPLQETQY
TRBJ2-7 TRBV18 ASSEGPGEQY
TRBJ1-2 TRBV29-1 SVEGAGAYNYGYT
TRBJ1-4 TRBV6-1 ASSGILGGILVEKLF
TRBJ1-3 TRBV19 ASSISGNSGNTIY
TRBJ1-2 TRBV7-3 ASSLDNTVGYT
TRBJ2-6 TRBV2 ASSASSGANVLT
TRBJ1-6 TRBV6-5 ASRQGLNSPLH
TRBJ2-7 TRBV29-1 SVRDRFSYEQY
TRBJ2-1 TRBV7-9 ASPRDSTYNEQF
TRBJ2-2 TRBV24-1 ATSDLEGQGGGTGELF
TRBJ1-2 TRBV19 ASRKNEVYGYT
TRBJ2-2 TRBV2 ASRGQAANTGELF
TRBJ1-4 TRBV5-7 ASSLPSGRGPEKLF
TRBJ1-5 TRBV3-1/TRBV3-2 ASGGGNQPQH
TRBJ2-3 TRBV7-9 ASSFYLAGGKDTQY
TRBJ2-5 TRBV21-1 ASTPWSGRKTQY
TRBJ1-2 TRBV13 ASSPGTGLGYT
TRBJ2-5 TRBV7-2 ASSLESSGRGETQY
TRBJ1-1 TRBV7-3 ASSLYMNTEAF